This T cell receptor beta chain appears in the sequencing data of a study of T-cell memory formation after mild COVID-19. In the case of this clonotype: Antigen specificity is unknown.

General study findings and limits: Detection of some responders pre-infection suggested pre-existing cross-reactive memory T cells participated. While clones contracting from day 15 to 85 were balanced between CD4 and CD8, later expanders leaned CD4+.

The CDR3 runs to 13 residues. Germline V gene lookup returns CDR1 SGHTA and CDR2 FQGNSA. V was pared by 5 bases and J by 9 bases, with 16 bases between. It was 5'RACE with constant-segment primers that produced the TCR alpha and TCR beta cDNA libraries, which carried sample barcodes and UMIs. MiXCR, applied by TCRdb to the 5' RACE reads, yields one record per CDR3 protein. The sample carries over 300,000 distinct CDR3 sequences, about 20% recorded once. This receptor was taken from a man aged 18-30 years who had mild COVID-19 (a few samples of this study predate the infection). Cell type and time point are not known. The chain carries TRBV7-2 and TRBJ1-2; D is ambiguous. The sequenced material came from PBMCs or a T cell subset sorted from them (not recorded which). The CDR3 loop is CASSPADHVSYTF. CDR3 DNA sequence: TGTGCCAGCAGCCCCGCCGACCACGTCAGCTACACCTTC.